Listed below are T cell receptor beta chains from one sample, sequenced in a study of T cell changes during pregnancy in multiple sclerosis. The protocol was immunoSEQ multiplex PCR, while the TCRdb copy is restricted to in-frame clones and leaves out a portion. The sample carries more than 25,000 clones, roughly nine tenths recorded once. The material was CD8+ T cells from peripheral blood mononuclear cells, obtained in the third trimester of pregnancy. Receptor source: a female donor with multiple sclerosis, enrolled in a pregnancy study. The conserved cysteine and the conserved F or W are not part of the CDR3 here. The D gene is left open where the match is weak. For some rows the clone size is stated as once, few or many, or as a class when expanded; others skip it.

j_call: TRBJ2-3; v_call: TRBV1; d_call: .; clone_size: .; cdr3_aa: TSSQDEPGRGTDTQY
j_call: TRBJ2-2; v_call: TRBV5-1; d_call: .; clone_size: .; cdr3_aa: ASSLGHTNTGELF
j_call: TRBJ1-1; v_call: TRBV7-6; d_call: .; clone_size: .; cdr3_aa: ASSLGGFAEAF
j_call: TRBJ2-4; v_call: TRBV28; d_call: TRBD1; clone_size: .; cdr3_aa: ASRGQGARAKNIQY
j_call: TRBJ2-5; v_call: TRBV5-1; d_call: .; clone_size: .; cdr3_aa: ASSLITDSYQETQY
j_call: TRBJ2-3; v_call: TRBV5-1; d_call: TRBD2; clone_size: once; cdr3_aa: ASSSLTSGGADADTQY
j_call: TRBJ1-2; v_call: TRBV9; d_call: .; clone_size: .; cdr3_aa: ASSVEAGARGYT
j_call: TRBJ1-5; v_call: TRBV6-1; d_call: TRBD1; clone_size: .; cdr3_aa: ASSEPRTGGNQPQH
j_call: TRBJ2-3; v_call: TRBV9; d_call: TRBD1; clone_size: once; cdr3_aa: ASSAQGAYRPDTQY
j_call: TRBJ2-7; v_call: TRBV30; d_call: TRBD2; clone_size: .; cdr3_aa: AWSVAGVYEQY
j_call: TRBJ1-5; v_call: TRBV27; d_call: .; clone_size: .; cdr3_aa: ASSSGQLNQPQH
j_call: TRBJ2-7; v_call: TRBV11-2; d_call: .; clone_size: .; cdr3_aa: ASSLEIGSSYEQY
j_call: TRBJ2-1; v_call: TRBV27; d_call: TRBD2; clone_size: .; cdr3_aa: ASSTSGSLNEQF
j_call: TRBJ2-7; v_call: TRBV5-1; d_call: TRBD1; clone_size: once; cdr3_aa: ASSLVSHRGDEQY
j_call: TRBJ1-1; v_call: TRBV7-9; d_call: TRBD1; clone_size: .; cdr3_aa: ASILTGGSTEAF
j_call: TRBJ1-2; v_call: TRBV11-2; d_call: .; clone_size: .; cdr3_aa: ASSPTVNYGYT
j_call: TRBJ1-1; v_call: TRBV19; d_call: .; clone_size: .; cdr3_aa: ASMGPGAF
j_call: TRBJ1-1; v_call: TRBV5-1; d_call: .; clone_size: .; cdr3_aa: ASSPDIETEAF
j_call: TRBJ1-4; v_call: TRBV28; d_call: .; clone_size: .; cdr3_aa: ASSLGSGTNEKLF
j_call: TRBJ1-5; v_call: TRBV28; d_call: .; clone_size: .; cdr3_aa: ASGGGQPQH
j_call: TRBJ1-1; v_call: TRBV6-6; d_call: .; clone_size: .; cdr3_aa: ASSSPWGLSTEAF
j_call: TRBJ2-7; v_call: TRBV9; d_call: .; clone_size: .; cdr3_aa: ASSVYDSSYEQY
j_call: TRBJ2-7; v_call: TRBV27; d_call: TRBD1; clone_size: .; cdr3_aa: ASSLSKSPTGDYEQY
j_call: TRBJ2-1; v_call: TRBV27; d_call: TRBD2; clone_size: once; cdr3_aa: ASSLGLAGADEQF
j_call: TRBJ2-5; v_call: TRBV13; d_call: .; clone_size: .; cdr3_aa: ASSLRRGETQY
j_call: TRBJ1-2; v_call: TRBV5-4; d_call: .; clone_size: .; cdr3_aa: ASSLMQSHPNYGYT
j_call: TRBJ2-2; v_call: TRBV10-3; d_call: TRBD2; clone_size: .; cdr3_aa: AIRLTSGSGDTGELF
j_call: TRBJ2-7; v_call: TRBV2; d_call: .; clone_size: .; cdr3_aa: ALFSESSYEQY
j_call: TRBJ1-5; v_call: TRBV27; d_call: .; clone_size: .; cdr3_aa: ASSPRDRFQPQH
j_call: TRBJ2-5; v_call: TRBV2; d_call: TRBD1; clone_size: .; cdr3_aa: ASGGQGQETQY
j_call: TRBJ2-7; v_call: TRBV9; d_call: TRBD1; clone_size: once; cdr3_aa: ASSGRTGDYEQY
j_call: TRBJ2-1; v_call: TRBV28; d_call: TRBD2; clone_size: .; cdr3_aa: ASRPSGAYNEQF
j_call: TRBJ2-1; v_call: TRBV7-2; d_call: TRBD2; clone_size: once; cdr3_aa: ASSLLTRLAGGGEQF
j_call: TRBJ1-5; v_call: TRBV27; d_call: TRBD1; clone_size: .; cdr3_aa: ASSSGGRNQPQH
j_call: TRBJ2-1; v_call: TRBV4-1; d_call: TRBD1; clone_size: .; cdr3_aa: ASSQATGTASYNEQF
j_call: TRBJ2-7; v_call: TRBV28; d_call: TRBD2; clone_size: .; cdr3_aa: ASSYPATSGSRDEQY
j_call: TRBJ2-7; v_call: TRBV15; d_call: TRBD2; clone_size: .; cdr3_aa: ATSSPGEGNSYEQY
j_call: TRBJ1-4; v_call: TRBV2; d_call: TRBD1; clone_size: .; cdr3_aa: ASSVGTGNEKLF
j_call: TRBJ1-2; v_call: TRBV29-1; d_call: .; clone_size: .; cdr3_aa: SVGGHGYT
j_call: TRBJ1-1; v_call: TRBV9; d_call: .; clone_size: .; cdr3_aa: ASSVEPAVEAF
j_call: TRBJ2-5; v_call: TRBV5-4; d_call: TRBD2; clone_size: .; cdr3_aa: ASSLGPGTSQETQY
j_call: TRBJ2-7; v_call: TRBV15; d_call: TRBD1; clone_size: .; cdr3_aa: ATSSGQGAYEQY
j_call: TRBJ1-5; v_call: TRBV7-9; d_call: TRBD1; clone_size: .; cdr3_aa: ASSSTAPGQGYQPQH
j_call: TRBJ2-7; v_call: TRBV15; d_call: .; clone_size: .; cdr3_aa: ATSPGVGGYEQY
j_call: TRBJ2-1; v_call: TRBV2; d_call: TRBD2; clone_size: .; cdr3_aa: ASRRGLAAENEQF
j_call: TRBJ2-7; v_call: TRBV6-5; d_call: .; clone_size: .; cdr3_aa: ASSPLGQANYEQY
j_call: TRBJ2-3; v_call: TRBV29-1; d_call: TRBD2; clone_size: .; cdr3_aa: SVVGRGEDTQY
j_call: TRBJ1-6; v_call: TRBV14; d_call: .; clone_size: .; cdr3_aa: ASSQVGGINSPLH
j_call: TRBJ2-3; v_call: TRBV2; d_call: TRBD2; clone_size: .; cdr3_aa: ASSAAGGVDTQY
j_call: TRBJ2-5; v_call: TRBV9; d_call: .; clone_size: .; cdr3_aa: ASSPGGGGAETQY
j_call: TRBJ2-5; v_call: TRBV5-5; d_call: .; clone_size: .; cdr3_aa: ASSLWPQETQY
j_call: TRBJ2-3; v_call: TRBV7-2; d_call: TRBD1; clone_size: .; cdr3_aa: ASSPDRVETDTQY
j_call: TRBJ2-7; v_call: TRBV9; d_call: TRBD2; clone_size: .; cdr3_aa: ASSAGGGPSSYEQY
j_call: TRBJ1-1; v_call: TRBV7-9; d_call: TRBD1; clone_size: .; cdr3_aa: ASRLSLEQGQGNTEAF
j_call: TRBJ2-4; v_call: TRBV15; d_call: TRBD1; clone_size: .; cdr3_aa: ATSRDRGAKNIQY
j_call: TRBJ2-1; v_call: TRBV10-3; d_call: TRBD2; clone_size: .; cdr3_aa: AISLAGGIPSSYNEQF
j_call: TRBJ2-7; v_call: TRBV18; d_call: TRBD1; clone_size: .; cdr3_aa: ASSPLPGTGSPEQY
j_call: TRBJ2-3; v_call: TRBV9; d_call: TRBD2; clone_size: few; cdr3_aa: ASSESGRGADTQY
j_call: TRBJ2-1; v_call: TRBV7-9; d_call: TRBD1; clone_size: once; cdr3_aa: ASSLPGQGGGEQF
j_call: .; v_call: TRBV4-1; d_call: .; clone_size: .; cdr3_aa: ASSQENSFSYEQY